This TCR beta chain was documented in a study of T cells expressing NK-cell markers. About the study: Beta-chain profiling covered CD3+CD56+NKG2C+, CD3+CD56+NKG2C- and CD3+CD56-NKG2C+ sorted subsets. The sequencing cohort of eight donors included seven HCMV-seropositive individuals and one seronegative individual. Overall study findings and caveats: Topping the CD3+CD56-NKG2C+ fraction as well were these clonotypes, in several donors. Dominant NKG2C+ clonotypes made up about 1.0-7.5% of CD8+ T cells in a handful of donors.

TCRdb re-called the 5' RACE reads; every CDR3 protein appears as one record, without DNA. The sample data list some 410,000 distinct CDR3 sequences. On this clonotype: Its antigen is undetermined.

The CDR3 extends over 13 amino acids. The V gene's germline CDR1 is SGHRS and CDR2 YFSETQ. The sample consisted of blood T cells: a sorted CD56 or NKG2C T cell subset, CD4+ or CD8+ T cells, or bulk PBMC T cells (not recorded which). This chain connects TRBV5-1 to TRBJ1-4. The TCR was taken from a woman between 18 and 69 years old in good health. CDR3 region: CASSSRRSEKLFF.